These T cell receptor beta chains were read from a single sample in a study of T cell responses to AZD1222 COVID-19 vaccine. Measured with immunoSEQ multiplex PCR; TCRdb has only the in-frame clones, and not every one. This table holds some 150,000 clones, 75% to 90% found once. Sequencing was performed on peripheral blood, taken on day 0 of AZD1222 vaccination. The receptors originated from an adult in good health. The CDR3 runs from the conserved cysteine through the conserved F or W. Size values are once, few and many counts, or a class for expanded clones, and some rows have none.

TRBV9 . CASSVGEGGYEQYF
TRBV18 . CASSPPVAGGPSGEQFF
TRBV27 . CASRGPNSYEQYF
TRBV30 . CAWTGLDRDVNTGELFF
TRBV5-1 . CASSLGRDNQPQHF
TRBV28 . CASSLFMGQGAGNEQFF
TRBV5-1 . CASSPNQGEGPNTGELFF
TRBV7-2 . CASSSGLAGGWDTQYF
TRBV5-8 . CASRARTGSYGYTF
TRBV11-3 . CASSLLNRPQDEQYF
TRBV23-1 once CASRNTRDRDPSDQPQHF
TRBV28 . CASSFGGQPQHF
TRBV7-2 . CASSLRDSDQPQHF
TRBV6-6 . CASSIETGVGNTIYF
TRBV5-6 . CASSRTGTGVFGYTF
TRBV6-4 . CASARELRETQYF
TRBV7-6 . CASSLYQGQETQYF
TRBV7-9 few CASSSDKESYSNQPQHF
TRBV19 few CASSDSGSRYGYTF
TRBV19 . CASSIVSGAGNYGYTF
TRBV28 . CASSTLWGVATNEKLFF
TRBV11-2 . CASSLGTGLNYGYTF
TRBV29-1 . CSAKSDRPGGYTF
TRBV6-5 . CASSHSSGAHGYTF
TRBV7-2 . CASSPPGQIVGTEAFF
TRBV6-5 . CASQQGALWNEQFF
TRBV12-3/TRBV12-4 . CASQGGYSYEQYF
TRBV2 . CATLTGGASTEAFF
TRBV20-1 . CSAIDIPGYTF
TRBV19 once CASLPPGNRGYTF
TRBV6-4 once CASRSPQGSHEQYF
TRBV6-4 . CASSDGLATDTQYF
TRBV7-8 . CASSQSWGEEYF
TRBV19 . CASSTGRTYEQYF
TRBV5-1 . CASSLGSGNTEAFF
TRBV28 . CASSPTEGYGEQYF
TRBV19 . CASSIAGPYGYTF
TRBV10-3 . CAISGAGTNYGYTF
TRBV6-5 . CASGTAGTYEQYF
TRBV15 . CATSRRGAGTLGETQYF
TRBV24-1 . CATTQGAGTEAFF
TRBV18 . CASSLGQVLMNTEAFF
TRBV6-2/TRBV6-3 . CASSLDPGAGQAGEQFF
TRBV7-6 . CASSYHRAGAGNTGELFF
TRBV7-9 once CASSLLLGPTGPGELFF
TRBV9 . CASSVGTGLLDEQYF
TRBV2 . CASRDRGTGELFF
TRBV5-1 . CASSLEGRGETQYF
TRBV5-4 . CASVAASTDTQYF
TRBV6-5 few CASSYGANYGYTF
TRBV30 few CAWSGQGAREPQHF
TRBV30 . CACKGGGYAGNTIYF
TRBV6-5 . CASSYSGGINSPLHF